A single T cell receptor beta chain is shown here with its context. The sample originates from a study of technical replicates of blood from four donors. Assay used: immunoSEQ multiplex PCR; TCRdb lists only in-frame clones, some missing. Of about 68,000 clones detected, roughly 97% appear once; the ten largest clones hold over 0.2%. The CDR3 consists of 15 residues. Germline V gives CDR1 ENHRY, CDR2 SYGVKD. The source is a human donor in good health. Sequenced sample: T cells isolated from PBMCs. The chain joins TRBV10-3 to TRBJ2-5; 11 bases line up with TRBD2. The end of the DNA aligns better with TRBJ2-7, so the J call may be wrong. The CDR3 loop is CAIRGGLAEAYEQYF. DNA for the CDR3: TGTGCCATCAGAGGGGGACTAGCGGAAGCCTACGAGCAGTACTTC.